These T cell receptor beta chains were read from a single sample in a study of CD8 T cells in Susac syndrome. One entry per CDR3 protein results from TCRdb running MiXCR on the immunoSEQ multiplex PCR reads. The repertoire includes 300,000 or so distinct CDR3 sequences, about 91% of them detected once, and roughly 0.059% sits in the top ten. Sequencing used CD4+ T cells from PBMCs. Receptors were obtained from a human donor with multiple sclerosis. Each CDR3 is given with its conserved first and last residue. A D gene is named only where the DNA matches it firmly. Only part of the rows carry a size: once, few, many, or a class if the clone is expanded.

J	D	V	size	DNA	CDR3
TRBJ1-2	-	TRBV20-1	-	TGCAGTGCTAGGGCAGGCCCACTAAATGATGGCTACACCTTC	CSARAGPLNDGYTF
TRBJ2-1	-	TRBV25-1	-	TGTGCCAGCAGTGATCCCAACAGTGGTGAGCAGTTCTTC	CASSDPNSGEQFF
TRBJ2-3	TRBD2	TRBV3-1	-	TGTGCCAGCAGCCGACTAGCGGGGGTAGGGGATACGCAGTATTTT	CASSRLAGVGDTQYF
TRBJ1-6	-	TRBV12-3/TRBV12-4	once	TGTGCCAGCAGTTTCAGCGGAGGTTCACCCCTCCACTTT	CASSFSGGSPLHF
TRBJ2-7	TRBD1	TRBV2	-	TGTGCCAGCAGACTTGGGACAGGCAGGGCAAGCGAGCAGTACTTC	CASRLGTGRASEQYF
TRBJ2-1	TRBD2	TRBV29-1	-	TGCAGCGCCCGACTAGCGGGAGACGGTGAGCAGTTCTTC	CSARLAGDGEQFF
TRBJ2-1	-	TRBV12-3/TRBV12-4	-	TGTGCCAGCTCCTCCGCGGGGCTGAGGTCCTACAATGAGCAGTTCTTC	CASSSAGLRSYNEQFF
TRBJ2-1	-	TRBV7-2	-	TGTGCCAGCAGCCTTAGCGCTCGGGAGCAGTTCTTC	CASSLSAREQFF
TRBJ2-1	-	TRBV6-2/TRBV6-3	-	TGTGCCAGCAGTTATGATGGGGGTGAGCAGTTCTTC	CASSYDGGEQFF
TRBJ1-5	TRBD1	TRBV20-1	-	TGCAGTGCTAGGCGACAGGGAGGTAATCAGCCCCAGCATTTT	CSARRQGGNQPQHF
TRBJ2-2	TRBD1	TRBV2	-	TGTGCCAGCAGGGAACCGGGACAGAGCACCGGGGAGCTGTTTTTT	CASREPGQSTGELFF
TRBJ1-2	TRBD1	TRBV2	-	TGTGCCAGCAGTATCCGACAGGGCTCTGGCTACACCTTC	CASSIRQGSGYTF
TRBJ2-4	TRBD1	TRBV20-1	once	TGCAGTGCTAGAGCCCCCGACAGGGTTGACATTCAGTACTTC	CSARAPDRVDIQYF
TRBJ2-1	-	TRBV28	-	TGTGCCAGCAGCCCTCGGAGGGCCTCGAGTTACAATGAGCAGTTCTTC	CASSPRRASSYNEQFF
TRBJ1-4	-	TRBV25-1	once	TGTGCCAGCAGTGAATATGACCCCTCGGAAGGGCTGTTTTTT	CASSEYDPSEGLFF
TRBJ2-3	-	TRBV5-1	-	TGCGCCAGCAGCTCCTCCCGGCAGGCAGATACGCAGTATTTT	CASSSSRQADTQYF
TRBJ1-1	-	TRBV7-9	-	TGTGCCAGCAGCTCTCAGGGTTCTCACACTGAAGCTTTCTTT	CASSSQGSHTEAFF
TRBJ1-4	-	TRBV12-3/TRBV12-4	-	TGTGCCAGCAGTTTAGGGGTTCGGGAAAATGAAAAACTGTTTTTT	CASSLGVRENEKLFF
TRBJ1-3	TRBD1	TRBV9	-	TGTGCCAGCAGCGTCGGACAGGGCATCTCTGGAAACACCATATATTTT	CASSVGQGISGNTIYF
TRBJ2-2	TRBD2	TRBV4-3	once	TGCGCCAGCAGCCAAATTAGCGGGAGAAAGCTGTTTTTT	CASSQISGRKLFF
TRBJ2-2	TRBD1	TRBV30	-	TGTGCCTGGAGTCGGACAGGGAGTTACACCGGGGAGCTGTTTTTT	CAWSRTGSYTGELFF
TRBJ1-3	-	TRBV4-1	-	TGCGCCAGCAGCCAAGTCGTCGGCAGCAACTCTGGAAACACCATATATTTT	CASSQVVGSNSGNTIYF
TRBJ1-5	-	TRBV20-1	-	TGCAGTGCTTCCCCGATGGACTACCCAGGGAGGCCCCAGCATTTT	CSASPMDYPGRPQHF
TRBJ1-2	-	TRBV7-6	-	TGTGCCAGCAGCGTCATGACCAGGGTTGGCTACACCTTC	CASSVMTRVGYTF
TRBJ2-7	-	TRBV11-3	-	TGTGCCAGCAGCGCAGCCCCGGGTCCCTACGAGCAGTACTTC	CASSAAPGPYEQYF
TRBJ2-1	TRBD2	TRBV25-1	-	TGTGCCAGCAGTGAATCGGTTAGCGGGAGGGCCTTCTACAATGAGCAGTTCTTC	CASSESVSGRAFYNEQFF
TRBJ1-4	-	TRBV4-2	few	TGTGCCAGCAGCCAAGAGACAGCGAATGAAAAACTGTTTTTT	CASSQETANEKLFF
TRBJ2-3	-	TRBV12-3/TRBV12-4	-	TGTGCCAGCAGTTTAATCGGACTTCAAGATACGCAGTATTTT	CASSLIGLQDTQYF
TRBJ2-7	-	TRBV6-5	-	TGTGCCAGCGGTAGGGCAGGCTTCTACGAGCAGTACTTC	CASGRAGFYEQYF
TRBJ1-2	-	TRBV20-1	-	TGCTGGCCTAAGGGCTATGGCTACACCTTC	CWPKGYGYTF
TRBJ1-4	-	TRBV19	-	TGTGCCAGTCACAGGTCCACTAATGAAAAACTGTTTTTT	CASHRSTNEKLFF
TRBJ1-5	-	TRBV20-1	-	TGCAGTGCTAGAGATAGGCGTAGCAATCAGCCCCAGCATTTT	CSARDRRSNQPQHF
TRBJ2-1	TRBD2	TRBV7-9	-	TGTGCCAGCAGCTACGGGACTAGTGGCCGCTTGGGTGAGCAGTTCTTC	CASSYGTSGRLGEQFF
TRBJ1-2	-	TRBV7-2	-	TGTGCCAGCAGCTCGCAGACAGAATCCTATGGCTACACCTTC	CASSSQTESYGYTF
TRBJ2-5	-	TRBV12-3/TRBV12-4	-	TGTGCCAGCAGTTTATCCCCAGGGCAAGAGACCCAGTACTTC	CASSLSPGQETQYF
TRBJ1-1	-	TRBV23-1	-	TGCGCCAGCAGTCAACCAGGGGTGGGCACTGAAGCTTTCTTT	CASSQPGVGTEAFF